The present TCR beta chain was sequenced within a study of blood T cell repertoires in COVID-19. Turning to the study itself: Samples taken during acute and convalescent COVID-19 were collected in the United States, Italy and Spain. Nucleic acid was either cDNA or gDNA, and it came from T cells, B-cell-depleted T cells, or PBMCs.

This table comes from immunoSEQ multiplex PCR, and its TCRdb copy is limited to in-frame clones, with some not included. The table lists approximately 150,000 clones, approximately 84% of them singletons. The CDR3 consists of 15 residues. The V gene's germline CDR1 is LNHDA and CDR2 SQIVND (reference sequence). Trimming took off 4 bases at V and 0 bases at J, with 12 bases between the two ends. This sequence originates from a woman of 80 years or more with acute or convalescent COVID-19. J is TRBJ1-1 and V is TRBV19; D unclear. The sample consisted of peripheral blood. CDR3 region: CASSTRPGMNTEAFF. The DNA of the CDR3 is TGTGCCAGTAGTACGCGTCCGGGGATGAACACTGAAGCTTTCTTT.